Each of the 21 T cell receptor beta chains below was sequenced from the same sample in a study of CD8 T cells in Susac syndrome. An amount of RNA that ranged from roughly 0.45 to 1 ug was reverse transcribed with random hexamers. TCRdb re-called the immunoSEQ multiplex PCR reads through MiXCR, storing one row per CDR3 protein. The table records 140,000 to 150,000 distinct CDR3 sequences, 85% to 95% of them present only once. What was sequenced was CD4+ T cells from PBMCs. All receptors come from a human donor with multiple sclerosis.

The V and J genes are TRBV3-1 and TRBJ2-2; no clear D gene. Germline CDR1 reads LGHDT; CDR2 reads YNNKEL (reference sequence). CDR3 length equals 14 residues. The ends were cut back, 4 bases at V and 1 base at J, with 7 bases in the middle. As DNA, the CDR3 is TGTGCCAGCAGCCTTATCAAGAACACCGGGGAGCTGTTTTTT. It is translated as CASSLIKNTGELFF.

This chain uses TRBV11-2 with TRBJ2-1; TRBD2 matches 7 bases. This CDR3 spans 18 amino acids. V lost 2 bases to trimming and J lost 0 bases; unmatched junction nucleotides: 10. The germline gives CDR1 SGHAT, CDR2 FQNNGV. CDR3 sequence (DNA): TGTGCCAGCAGCTTACGAGGAATCTCGGGGGGCTCCTACAATGAGCAGTTCTTC. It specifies CASSLRGISGGSYNEQFF.

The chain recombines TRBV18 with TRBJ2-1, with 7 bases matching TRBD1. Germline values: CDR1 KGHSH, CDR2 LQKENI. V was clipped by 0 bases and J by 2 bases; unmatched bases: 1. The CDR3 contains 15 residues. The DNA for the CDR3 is TGTGCCAGCTCACCACCGGGACAGCCCTACAATGAGCAGTTCTTC. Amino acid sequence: CASSPPGQPYNEQFF.

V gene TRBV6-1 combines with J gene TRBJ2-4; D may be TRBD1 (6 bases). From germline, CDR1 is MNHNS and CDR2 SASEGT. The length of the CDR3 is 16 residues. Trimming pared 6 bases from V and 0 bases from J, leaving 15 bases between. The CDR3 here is CASSPTGNRAKNIQYF. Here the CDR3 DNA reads TGTGCCAGCAGCCCAACAGGGAACAGAGCCAAAAACATTCAGTACTTC.

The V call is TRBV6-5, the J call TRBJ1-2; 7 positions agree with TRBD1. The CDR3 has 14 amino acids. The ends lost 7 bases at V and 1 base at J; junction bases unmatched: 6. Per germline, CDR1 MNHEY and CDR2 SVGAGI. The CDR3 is CASTTTGYNYGYTF. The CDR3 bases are TGTGCCAGCACGACGACAGGGTATAACTATGGCTACACCTTC.

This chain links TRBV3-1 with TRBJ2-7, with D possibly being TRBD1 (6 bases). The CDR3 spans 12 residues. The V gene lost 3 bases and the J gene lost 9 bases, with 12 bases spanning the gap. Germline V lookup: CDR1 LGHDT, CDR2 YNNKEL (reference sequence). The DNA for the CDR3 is TGTGCCAGCAGCCAGTCAGGGGACGGGCAGTACTTC. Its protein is CASSQSGDGQYF.

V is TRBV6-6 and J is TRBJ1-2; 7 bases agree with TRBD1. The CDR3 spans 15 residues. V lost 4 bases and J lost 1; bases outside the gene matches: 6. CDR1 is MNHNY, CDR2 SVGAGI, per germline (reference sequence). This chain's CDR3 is CASSSRQGVNYGYTF. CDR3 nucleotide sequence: TGTGCCAGCAGTTCAAGACAGGGAGTTAACTATGGCTACACCTTC.

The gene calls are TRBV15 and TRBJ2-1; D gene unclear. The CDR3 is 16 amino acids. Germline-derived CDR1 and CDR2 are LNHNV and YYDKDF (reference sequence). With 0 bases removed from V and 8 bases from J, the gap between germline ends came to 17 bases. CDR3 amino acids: CATSRDVRAPRDEQFF. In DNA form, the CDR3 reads TGTGCCACCAGCAGAGATGTAAGGGCACCAAGGGATGAGCAGTTCTTC.

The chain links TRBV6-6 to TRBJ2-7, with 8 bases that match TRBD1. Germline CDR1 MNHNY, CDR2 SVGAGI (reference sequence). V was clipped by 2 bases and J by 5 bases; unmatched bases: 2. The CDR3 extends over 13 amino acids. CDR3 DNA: TGTGCCAGCAGTTACGGACAGGGCCACGAGCAGTACTTC. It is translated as CASSYGQGHEQYF.

This CDR3 is CASSMRNTEAFF. CDR3 nucleotides: TGTGCCAGCAGTATGAGGAACACTGAAGCTTTCTTT. The chain joins TRBV12-3 or TRBV12-4 to TRBJ1-1, with D unclear. The CDR3 spans 12 residues. Trimming removed 5 bases at V and 1 base at J, with 5 bases between.

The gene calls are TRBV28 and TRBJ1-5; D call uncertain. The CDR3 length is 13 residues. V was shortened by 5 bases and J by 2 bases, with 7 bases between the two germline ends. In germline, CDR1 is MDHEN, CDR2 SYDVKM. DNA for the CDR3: TGTGCCAGCAGTCTAATAGGCAATCAGCCCCAGCATTTT. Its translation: CASSLIGNQPQHF. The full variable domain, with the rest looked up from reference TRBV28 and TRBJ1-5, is DVKVTQSSRYLVKRTGEKVFLECVQDMDHENMFWYRQDPGLGLRLIYFSYDVKMKEKGDIPEGYSVSREKKERFSLILESASTNQTSMYLCASSLIGNQPQHFGDGTRLSIL.

The CDR3 spells CSARGLQQETQYF. The CDR3 bases are TGCAGTGCCCGGGGCCTACAACAAGAGACCCAGTACTTC. This chain links TRBV20-1 with TRBJ2-5; perhaps D is TRBD1 or TRBD2 (5 bases each). The ends were cut back, 6 bases at V and 2 bases at J, with 13 bases in the middle. The CDR3 is 13 amino acids. Germline CDR1 reads DFQATT; CDR2 reads SNEGSKA (reference sequence).

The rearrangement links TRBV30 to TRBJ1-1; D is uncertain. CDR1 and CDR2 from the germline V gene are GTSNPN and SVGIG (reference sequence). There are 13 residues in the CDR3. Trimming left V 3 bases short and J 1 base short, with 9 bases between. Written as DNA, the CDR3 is TGTGCCTGGAGGTACGCAGCGAACACTGAAGCTTTCTTT. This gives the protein CAWRYAANTEAFF.

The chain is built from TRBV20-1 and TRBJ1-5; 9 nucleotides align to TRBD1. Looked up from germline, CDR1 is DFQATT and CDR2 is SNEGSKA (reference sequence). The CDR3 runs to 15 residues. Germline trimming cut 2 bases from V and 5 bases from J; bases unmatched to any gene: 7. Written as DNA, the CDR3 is TGCAGTGCTAGATCCCCTGACAGGGGGGATCAGCCCCAGCATTTT. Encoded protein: CSARSPDRGDQPQHF.

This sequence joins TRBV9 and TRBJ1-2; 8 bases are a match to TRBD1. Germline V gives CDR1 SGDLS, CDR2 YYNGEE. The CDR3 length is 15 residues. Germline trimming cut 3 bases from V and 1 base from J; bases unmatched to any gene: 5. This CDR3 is CASSAGTGGNYGYTF. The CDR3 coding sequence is TGTGCCAGCAGCGCCGGGACAGGTGGTAACTATGGCTACACCTTC.

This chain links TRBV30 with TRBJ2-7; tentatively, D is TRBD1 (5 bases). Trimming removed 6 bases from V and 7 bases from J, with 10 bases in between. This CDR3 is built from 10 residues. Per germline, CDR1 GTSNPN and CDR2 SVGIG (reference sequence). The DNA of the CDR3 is TGTGCCTGTGGGGCGCAGGAGCAGTACTTC. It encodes CACGAQEQYF.

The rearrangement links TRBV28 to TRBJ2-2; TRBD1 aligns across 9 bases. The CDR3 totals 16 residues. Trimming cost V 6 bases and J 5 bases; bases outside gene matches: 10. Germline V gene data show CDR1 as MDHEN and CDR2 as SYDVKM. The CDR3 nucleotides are TGTGCCAGCAGACCTCTGGGACAGGGAAGTACCGGGGAGCTGTTTTTT. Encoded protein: CASRPLGQGSTGELFF.

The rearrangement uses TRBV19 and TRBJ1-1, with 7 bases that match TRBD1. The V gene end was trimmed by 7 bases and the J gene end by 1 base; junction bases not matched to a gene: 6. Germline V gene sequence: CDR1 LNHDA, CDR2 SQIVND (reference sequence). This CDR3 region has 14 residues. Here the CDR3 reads CASTTDRRNTEAFF. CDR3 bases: TGTGCCAGTACCACGGACAGGCGGAACACTGAAGCTTTCTTT.

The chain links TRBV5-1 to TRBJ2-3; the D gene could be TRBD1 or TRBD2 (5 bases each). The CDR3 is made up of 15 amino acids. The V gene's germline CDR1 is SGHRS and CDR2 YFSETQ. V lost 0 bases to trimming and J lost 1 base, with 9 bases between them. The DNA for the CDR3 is TGCGCCAGCAGCTTGGGAGGGGTCGGCACAGATACGCAGTATTTT. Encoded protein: CASSLGGVGTDTQYF.

In nucleotides, the CDR3 is TGCAGTGCTAGAGATCAAGGCTCAGGAGGACCAAATTCACCCCTCCACTTT. This translates into CSARDQGSGGPNSPLHF. The chain is built from TRBV20-1 and TRBJ1-6; D is ambiguous. Trimming cost V 0 bases and J 7 bases, with 19 bases left between them. Germline V CDR1 and CDR2: DFQATT, SNEGSKA (reference sequence). This CDR3 is built from 17 residues.

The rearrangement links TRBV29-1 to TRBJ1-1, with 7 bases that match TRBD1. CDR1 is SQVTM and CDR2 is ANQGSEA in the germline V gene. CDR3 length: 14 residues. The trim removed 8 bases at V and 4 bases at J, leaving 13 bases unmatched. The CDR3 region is CSSWVQGMGTEAFF. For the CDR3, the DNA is TGCAGCTCTTGGGTACAGGGGATGGGCACTGAAGCTTTCTTT.